This T cell receptor (beta chain) was captured in a study of blood T cell repertoires in COVID-19. The CDR3 extends over 14 amino acids. The V and J ends lost 7 bases and 2 bases respectively, with 14 bases between them. CDR1 and CDR2 from the germline V gene are SGHRS and YFSETQ. In the original processing: Reference gene primers were amplified, and this amplification served to estimate nucleated cell counts. Clones were read by immunoSEQ multiplex PCR, and TCRdb kept only the in-frame ones, dropping some. V and J calls plus clone size are reproduced from that table; the DNA served to infer D and trimming. The sample has 400,000 or so clones; around nine tenths are singletons.

The rearrangement uses TRBV5-1 and TRBJ2-3; tentatively, D is TRBD2 (5 bases). The TCR comes from a man younger than 30 with COVID-19, enrolled during active disease. The material sequenced was peripheral blood. Here the CDR3 reads CASAPEGYTDTQYF. Written as DNA, the CDR3 is TGCGCCAGCGCCCCCGAGGGCTACACAGATACGCAGTATTTT. Based on the CDR3 plus reference TRBV5-1 and TRBJ2-3, the full variable domain is KAGVTQTPRYLIKTRGQQVTLSCSPISGHRSVSWYQQTPGQGLQFLFEYFSETQRNKGNFPGRFSGRQFSNSRSEMNVSTLELGDSALYLCASAPEGYTDTQYFGPGTRLTVL.